This entry lists 25 T cell receptor beta chains sequenced from one sample in a study of OX40 agonist ivuxolimab in advanced cancers. Only in-frame clones appear in the TCRdb table, and some are missing; sequencing was by immunoSEQ multiplex PCR. The sample contains approximately 84,000 clones, around 90% of which appear only once. This material consisted of CD4+ or CD8+ T cells sorted from blood, taken in a trial of the OX40 agonist ivuxolimab. The receptors stem from an adult with an advanced solid tumor such as melanoma, head and neck, liver or kidney cancer.

The genes are TRBV2 and TRBJ2-7; tentatively, D is TRBD1 (6 bases). The CDR3 sequence is 13 residues long. The ends were cut back, 6 bases at V and 6 bases at J, with 15 bases in the middle. From germline, CDR1 is SNHLY and CDR2 FYNNEI. The CDR3 bases are TGTGCCAGCAGAGAACAACAGGGATCCGAGCAGTACTTC. This translates into CASREQQGSEQYF.

This clone was seen only a few times. The chain couples TRBV19 to TRBJ1-2, with unresolved D. The V end lost 5 bases, the J end lost 4 bases, and 8 bases lay between the germline ends. The germline gives CDR1 LNHDA, CDR2 SQIVND (reference sequence). The CDR3 is made up of 12 amino acids. This CDR3 reads CASSPMLYGYTF. The CDR3 bases are TGTGCCAGTAGTCCGATGCTCTATGGCTACACCTTC.

This rearrangement joins TRBV27 to TRBJ2-6, with 7 nucleotides matching TRBD2. CDR1 and CDR2 (germline): MNHEY, SMNVEV (reference sequence). The V gene end was trimmed by 6 bases and the J gene end by 0 bases; junction bases not matched to a gene: 8. The CDR3 is 17 residues long. The CDR3 loop is CASSHTSAVSGANVLTF. Here the CDR3 DNA reads TGTGCCAGCAGCCACACTAGCGCAGTCTCTGGGGCCAACGTCCTGACTTTC.

This chain connects TRBV6-1 to TRBJ2-3, with D unresolved. Trimming left V 1 base short and J 10 bases short, with 15 bases between. Germline CDR1 is MNHNS and CDR2 is SASEGT. This CDR3 comprises 14 residues. The chain's CDR3 is CASSEGLSFEAQYF. DNA for the CDR3: TGTGCCAGCAGTGAAGGGCTAAGTTTTGAAGCGCAGTATTTT.

The chain employs TRBV19 and TRBJ2-3, with D tentatively TRBD1 (6 bases). This CDR3 spans 15 amino acids. Trimming cost V 4 bases and J 0 bases, with 11 bases left between them. Germline V gene sequence: CDR1 LNHDA, CDR2 SQIVND (reference sequence). This CDR3 reads CASSTRTASTDTQYF. The CDR3 bases are TGTGCCAGTAGTACCCGGACAGCTAGCACAGATACGCAGTATTTT.

The chain uses TRBV30 and TRBJ1-2; D unresolved. CDR1 and CDR2 from the germline V gene are GTSNPN and SVGIG (reference sequence). The V end lost 5 bases, the J end lost 4 bases, and 14 bases lay between the germline ends. The CDR3 consists of 13 residues. This CDR3 reads CAWQMGIGYGYTF. CDR3 nucleotide sequence: TGTGCCTGGCAAATGGGGATTGGCTATGGCTACACCTTC.

This clone was seen only once. As DNA, the CDR3 is TGCGCCAGCAGTGAGCAGACAGGAAACACCATATATTTT. Amino acid sequence: CASSEQTGNTIYF. The rearrangement uses TRBV10-2 and TRBJ1-3; unclear D gene. The V gene lost 2 bases and the J gene lost 4 bases, with 6 bases spanning the gap. The CDR3 spans 13 residues. The germline gives CDR1 WSHSY, CDR2 SAAADI.

The chain carries TRBV6-1 and TRBJ2-2; D is unclear. In germline, CDR1 is MNHNS, CDR2 SASEGT. The CDR3 has 14 amino acids. The V gene lost 4 bases and the J gene lost 1 base, with 7 bases spanning the gap. The DNA for the CDR3 is TGTGCCAGCAGTGTTCAGAAGAACACCGGGGAGCTGTTTTTT. This codes for CASSVQKNTGELFF.

The chain joins TRBV27 to TRBJ1-6; no reliable D call. In germline, CDR1 is MNHEY, CDR2 SMNVEV (reference sequence). The length of the CDR3 is 14 residues. V was shortened by 3 bases and J by 4 bases, with 7 bases between the two germline ends. CDR3 sequence (DNA): TGTGCCAGCAGTTTCGTACAGTATAATTCACCCCTCCACTTT. Its protein product is CASSFVQYNSPLHF.

This chain joins TRBV18 and TRBJ2-3, with a possible D match to TRBD1 (5 bases). This CDR3 has 12 amino acids. V shed 4 bases and J shed 5 bases, with 7 bases lying between them. Per the germline V gene, CDR1 is KGHSH and CDR2 is LQKENI. CDR3 region: CASSQGVDTQYF. The CDR3 nucleotides read TGTGCCAGCTCACAAGGGGTAGATACGCAGTATTTT.

The chain is built from TRBV10-2 and TRBJ2-5; 7 positions match TRBD2. After removal of 4 bases from V and 2 bases from J, the junction contained 10 bases not matched to a gene. In germline, CDR1 is WSHSY, CDR2 SAAADI. The CDR3 spans 16 residues. CDR3 sequence reads: CASSGKAGLPQETQYF. The DNA for the CDR3 is TGCGCCAGCAGTGGTAAAGCGGGACTACCACAAGAGACCCAGTACTTC.

V is TRBV28 and J is TRBJ1-3; TRBD1 is a possible D gene (5 bases). The germline V gene encodes CDR1 MDHEN and CDR2 SYDVKM. The CDR3 is 16 amino acids. Trimming removed 8 bases from V and 0 bases from J, with 17 bases in between. CDR3 amino acids: CASGGFGIGSGNTIYF. The DNA for the CDR3 is TGTGCCAGCGGGGGTTTCGGGATTGGCTCTGGAAACACCATATATTTT. The complete variable domain, with remaining parts taken from reference TRBV28 and TRBJ1-3, reads DVKVTQSSRYLVKRTGEKVFLECVQDMDHENMFWYRQDPGLGLRLIYFSYDVKMKEKGDIPEGYSVSREKKERFSLILESASTNQTSMYLCASGGFGIGSGNTIYFGEGSWLTVV.

This rearrangement joins TRBV19 to TRBJ1-2; no firm D call. The CDR3 contains 13 residues. Germline CDR1 and CDR2: LNHDA and SQIVND (reference sequence). V lost 9 bases to trimming and J lost 0 bases, with 11 bases between them. CDR3 bases: TGTGCCAGCGGCCTAGGACCTAACTATGGCTACACCTTC. Amino acid sequence: CASGLGPNYGYTF. The complete variable domain, with remaining parts taken from reference TRBV19 and TRBJ1-2, reads DGGITQSPKYLFRKEGQNVTLSCEQNLNHDAMYWYRQDPGQGLRLIYYSQIVNDFQKGDIAEGYSVSREKKESFPLTVTSAQKNPTAFYLCASGLGPNYGYTFGSGTRLTVV.

The genes are TRBV28 and TRBJ2-5, with TRBD1 as a possible D gene (6 bases). V lost 6 bases and J lost 4, with 21 bases in between. The CDR3 is made up of 16 amino acids. Per the germline V gene, CDR1 is MDHEN and CDR2 is SYDVKM. CDR3 sequence reads: CASSPGLTGYGETQYF. The CDR3 DNA sequence: TGTGCCAGCAGCCCGGGGCTAACAGGGTATGGAGAGACCCAGTACTTC.

This clone was observed a handful of times. CDR3 DNA sequence: TGTGCCAGCCGCAGGGCGACCGGGGAGCTGTTTTTT. The encoded protein is CASRRATGELFF. The gene calls are TRBV28 and TRBJ2-2, with D tentatively TRBD1 (5 bases). The CDR3 has 12 residues. CDR1 and CDR2 from the germline V gene are MDHEN and SYDVKM. V was shortened by 8 bases and J by 5 bases, with 9 bases between the two germline ends.

The chain carries TRBV28 and TRBJ2-7; 16 bases are a match to TRBD2. Germline values: CDR1 MDHEN, CDR2 SYDVKM. The length of the CDR3 is 18 residues. V lost 7 bases to trimming and J lost 2 bases; unmatched junction nucleotides: 11. CDR3 coding DNA: TGTGCCAGCACCTCCGGGACTAGCGGGAGGGTTAGCCCCTACGAGCAGTACTTC. It codes for CASTSGTSGRVSPYEQYF. Combining the CDR3 with reference TRBV28 and TRBJ2-7 gives the whole variable domain DVKVTQSSRYLVKRTGEKVFLECVQDMDHENMFWYRQDPGLGLRLIYFSYDVKMKEKGDIPEGYSVSREKKERFSLILESASTNQTSMYLCASTSGTSGRVSPYEQYFGPGTRLTVT.

V and J are TRBV5-4 and TRBJ2-5, with a tentative D call TRBD2 (6 bases). Trimming took 3 bases from V and 5 from J, leaving 14 bases between them. CDR3 length: 14 amino acids. In germline, CDR1 is SGHNT, CDR2 YYREEE (reference sequence). Here the CDR3 DNA reads TGTGCCAGCAGCTATAGACTAGAGTCGGAGACCCAGTACTTC. Its protein is CASSYRLESETQYF. Full variable domain (rest looked up from reference TRBV5-4 and TRBJ2-5): ETGVTQSPTHLIKTRGQQVTLRCSSQSGHNTVSWYQQALGQGPQFIFQYYREEENGRGNFPPRFSGLQFPNYSSELNVNALELDDSALYLCASSYRLESETQYFGPGTRLLVL.

This chain joins TRBV7-9 and TRBJ1-2; the match to TRBD1 covers 7 bases. V lost 4 bases, J lost 5 bases, and 10 bases stayed unmatched. The CDR3 spans 15 residues. Germline loops: CDR1 SEHNR, CDR2 FQNEAQ (reference sequence). The CDR3 protein is CASSSPNTGDYGYTF. The CDR3 nucleotides are TGTGCCAGCAGCTCACCTAATACAGGGGATTATGGCTACACCTTC.

J is TRBJ2-7 and V is TRBV29-1, with D perhaps being TRBD1 or TRBD2 (5 bases each). Germline loops: CDR1 SQVTM, CDR2 ANQGSEA. The V and J ends lost 6 bases and 4 bases respectively, with 10 bases between them. The CDR3 sequence is 11 residues long. CDR3 nucleotide sequence: TGCAGCGTAGGGACGGGTTACGAGCAGTACTTC. The encoded protein is CSVGTGYEQYF.

The chain has TRBV25-1 and TRBJ2-3, with D possibly TRBD1 on 5 matching bases. Germline lookup yields CDR1 MGHDK and CDR2 SYGVNS. This CDR3 contains 14 residues. Trimming removed 6 bases at V and 2 bases at J, with 12 bases between. CDR3 amino acids: CASSWQGITDTQYF. CDR3 nucleotides: TGTGCCAGCAGCTGGCAGGGTATCACAGATACGCAGTATTTT.

The V gene is TRBV9, the J gene TRBJ1-5, with a weak D call TRBD1 (6 bases). Germline V gene lookup returns CDR1 SGDLS and CDR2 YYNGEE. This CDR3 is built from 15 residues. V lost 2 bases and J lost 3, with 12 bases in between. CDR3 amino acids: CASSVGTGFNQPQHF. DNA for the CDR3: TGTGCCAGCAGCGTTGGAACAGGGTTCAATCAGCCCCAGCATTTT.

The gene calls are TRBV7-8 and TRBJ2-2; D uncertain. Germline CDR1 is SGHVS and CDR2 is FQNEAQ. Deletions cut 1 base from V and 4 bases from J, with 10 bases between. CDR3 size: 15 residues. CDR3 nucleotide sequence: TGTGCCAGCAGCTTAGTCAAGGGAACCACCGGGGAGCTGTTTTTT. Translation gives CASSLVKGTTGELFF.

The CDR3, as DNA: TGTGCTAGTGGACCCGGGACATTCACAGATACGCAGTATTTT. Its translation: CASGPGTFTDTQYF. V gene TRBV12-5 combines with J gene TRBJ2-3, with D possibly being TRBD1 (6 bases). The germline gives CDR1 LGHNT, CDR2 FRNRAP. The CDR3 length is 14 residues. Trimming removed 6 bases at V and 2 bases at J, with 12 bases between.

The chain links TRBV5-1 to TRBJ2-1; possibly TRBD1 for D (6 bases). Looked up from germline, CDR1 is SGHRS and CDR2 is YFSETQ. The CDR3 covers 14 residues. The V gene lost 0 bases and the J gene lost 10 bases, with 14 bases spanning the gap. The CDR3 nucleotides read TGCGCCAGCAGCTTGGAAGGGTCCAGGGGAGAGCAGTTCTTC. Translation: CASSLEGSRGEQFF.

This sequence joins TRBV11-2 and TRBJ1-1, with 7 bases that match TRBD1. Germline V gene data show CDR1 as SGHAT and CDR2 as FQNNGV. The CDR3 loop spans 14 amino acids. V lost 8 bases and J lost 5; bases outside the gene matches: 11. CDR3 loop: CASEGARVGTEAFF. Here the CDR3 DNA reads TGTGCCAGCGAGGGGGCCCGGGTAGGAACTGAAGCTTTCTTT. The variable domain in full, completed from reference TRBV11-2 and TRBJ1-1, reads EAGVAQSPRYKIIEKRQSVAFWCNPISGHATLYWYQQILGQGPKLLIQFQNNGVVDDSQLPKDRFSAERLKGVDSTLKIQPAKLEDSAVYLCASEGARVGTEAFFGQGTRLTVV.